These T cell receptor beta chains were read from a single sample in a study of T cell responses to AZD1222 COVID-19 vaccine. Repertoires were generated with immunoSEQ multiplex PCR, while TCRdb's copy carries only in-frame clones and drops some. The data contain about 110,000 clones, about 90% of them singletons. The sequencing here drew on peripheral blood, taken 28 days after the second AZD1222 dose. The source is an adult who received the AZD1222 COVID-19 vaccine. Each CDR3 is given with its conserved first and last residue. The D gene is left open where the match is weak. Clone size is not always given. Where it is, it says once, few, many or a class for expanded clones.

abundance: once
j_gene: TRBJ2-3
d_gene: TRBD2
v_gene: TRBV3-1/TRBV3-2
CDR3nt: TGTGCCAGCAGCCCCTCAGTAGCGGGAGGGGCAGATACGCAGTATTTT
CDR3aa: CASSPSVAGGADTQYF

abundance: .
j_gene: TRBJ2-3
d_gene: .
v_gene: TRBV5-4
CDR3nt: TGTGCCAGCAGCGGGGGGGCTAGCGGAGCAGATACGCAGTATTTT
CDR3aa: CASSGGASGADTQYF

abundance: .
j_gene: TRBJ1-4
d_gene: .
v_gene: TRBV9
CDR3nt: TGTGCCAGCAGCGTAGGAACAGGCGCAACTAATGAAAAACTGTTTTTT
CDR3aa: CASSVGTGATNEKLFF

abundance: .
j_gene: TRBJ1-6
d_gene: .
v_gene: TRBV4-1
CDR3nt: TGCGCCAGCAGACGGGACCAAACAAATTCACCCCTCCACTTT
CDR3aa: CASRRDQTNSPLHF

abundance: .
j_gene: TRBJ1-1
d_gene: .
v_gene: TRBV9
CDR3nt: TGTGCCAGCAGCGCACAGCAGGGGAGGAACGCTGAAGCTTTCTTT
CDR3aa: CASSAQQGRNAEAFF

abundance: once
j_gene: TRBJ2-7
d_gene: TRBD2
v_gene: TRBV9
CDR3nt: TGTGCCAGCAGCGTTGGGATCGCTAGCGGATCCTACGAGCAGTACTTC
CDR3aa: CASSVGIASGSYEQYF

abundance: once
j_gene: TRBJ1-2
d_gene: .
v_gene: TRBV5-1
CDR3nt: TGCGCCAGCAGCGAAGGGACTTCCTATGGCTACACCTTC
CDR3aa: CASSEGTSYGYTF

abundance: .
j_gene: TRBJ1-1
d_gene: .
v_gene: TRBV6-5
CDR3nt: TGTGCCAGCAGAGGTCCCGGGACAACGAATACTGAAGCTTTCTTT
CDR3aa: CASRGPGTTNTEAFF

abundance: .
j_gene: TRBJ2-6
d_gene: .
v_gene: TRBV19
CDR3nt: TGTGCCAGTAGTATGCAAGGGGTCTCTGGGGCCAACGTCCTGACTTTC
CDR3aa: CASSMQGVSGANVLTF

abundance: .
j_gene: TRBJ1-5
d_gene: .
v_gene: TRBV19
CDR3nt: TGTGCCAGTAGTCGAGAGGGGATCCAGCCCCAGCATTTT
CDR3aa: CASSREGIQPQHF

abundance: once
j_gene: TRBJ1-1
d_gene: .
v_gene: TRBV27
CDR3nt: TGTGCCAGCACCAAAGGCCGGTGGGATATGAACACTGAAGCTTTCTTT
CDR3aa: CASTKGRWDMNTEAFF

abundance: once
j_gene: TRBJ2-1
d_gene: TRBD2
v_gene: TRBV27
CDR3nt: TGTGCCATCCGATTGACTAGCGGGAGTGGTGAGCAGTTCTTC
CDR3aa: CAIRLTSGSGEQFF

abundance: .
j_gene: TRBJ2-5
d_gene: .
v_gene: TRBV5-1
CDR3nt: TGCGCCAGCAGCTTGGAACCCTCAGGTCTGCGACAAGAGACCCAGTACTTC
CDR3aa: CASSLEPSGLRQETQYF

abundance: .
j_gene: TRBJ1-2
d_gene: .
v_gene: TRBV7-8
CDR3nt: TGTGCCAGCAGCTTAGAGGGGCTGGCTGGCTACACCTTC
CDR3aa: CASSLEGLAGYTF

abundance: .
j_gene: TRBJ2-1
d_gene: .
v_gene: TRBV9
CDR3nt: TGTGCCAGCCGGGGGATGAGTGGCAATGAGCAGTTCTTC
CDR3aa: CASRGMSGNEQFF

abundance: .
j_gene: TRBJ1-2
d_gene: TRBD1
v_gene: TRBV24-1
CDR3nt: TGTGCCACCAGTGATGGAGGACAGGGGATGATTGGCTACACCTTC
CDR3aa: CATSDGGQGMIGYTF

abundance: .
j_gene: TRBJ2-1
d_gene: TRBD2
v_gene: TRBV7-2
CDR3nt: TGTGCCAGCAGCATGGGGACTAGCGCGCCTGGCAATGAGCAGTTCTTC
CDR3aa: CASSMGTSAPGNEQFF

abundance: .
j_gene: TRBJ1-2
d_gene: .
v_gene: TRBV10-2
CDR3nt: TGCGCCAGCAGTGAGCAGGGATTCTTTCTTAACTATGGCTACACCTTC
CDR3aa: CASSEQGFFLNYGYTF

abundance: .
j_gene: TRBJ1-5
d_gene: .
v_gene: TRBV12-3/TRBV12-4
CDR3nt: TGTGCCAGCAGTTATCAGGATCAGCCCCAGCATTTT
CDR3aa: CASSYQDQPQHF

abundance: .
j_gene: TRBJ2-3
d_gene: .
v_gene: TRBV20-1
CDR3nt: TGCAGTGCTAAAGATACGCAGTATTTT
CDR3aa: CSAKDTQYF

abundance: .
j_gene: TRBJ1-1
d_gene: .
v_gene: TRBV20-1
CDR3nt: TGCAGTGCTAGTGATCCTAGGGGTTCCACTGAAGCTTTCTTT
CDR3aa: CSASDPRGSTEAFF

abundance: .
j_gene: TRBJ1-1
d_gene: .
v_gene: TRBV11-3
CDR3nt: TGTGCCAGCAGCTCCATGCCCGATACTGAAGCTTTCTTT
CDR3aa: CASSSMPDTEAFF

abundance: once
j_gene: TRBJ1-4
d_gene: .
v_gene: TRBV19
CDR3nt: TGTGCCAGTAGTATGGGTCAACAATCAATCCTACGAGGTGAAAAACTGTTTTTT
CDR3aa: CASSMGQQSILRGEKLFF

abundance: many
j_gene: TRBJ1-2
d_gene: .
v_gene: TRBV6-5
CDR3nt: TGTGCCAGCAGTTACTCGTCGGGCCCGTGGGATGGCTACACCTTC
CDR3aa: CASSYSSGPWDGYTF

abundance: .
j_gene: TRBJ2-2
d_gene: TRBD2
v_gene: TRBV19
CDR3nt: TGTGCCAGTAGTAAGTGGACTAGCGGAAGCACCGGGGAGCTGTTTTTT
CDR3aa: CASSKWTSGSTGELFF

abundance: once
j_gene: TRBJ2-5
d_gene: TRBD1
v_gene: TRBV7-2
CDR3nt: TGTGCCAGCAGCTTAGCGGACAGGGTGGATGAGACCCAGTACTTC
CDR3aa: CASSLADRVDETQYF

abundance: .
j_gene: TRBJ1-1
d_gene: TRBD1
v_gene: TRBV5-6
CDR3nt: TGTGCCAGCAGCTTGACAGGGGCCACTGAAGCTTTCTTT
CDR3aa: CASSLTGATEAFF